Below, 12 T cell receptor beta chains from the same sample are listed, as sequenced in a study of cytomegalovirus exposure and HLA in healthy donors. Vbeta (60) and Jbeta (13) primers were used in the PCR. Generated by immunoSEQ multiplex PCR, the TCRdb table keeps only in-frame clones and is missing some. The sample lists 90,000 to 130,000 clones, approximately 80% occurring once. Material for sequencing was PBMCs. Source of these receptors: a man younger than 40 in good health and CMV-seropositive.

V is TRBV27 and J is TRBJ1-4, with a weak D call TRBD1 (6 bases). This CDR3 has 15 residues. V shed 2 bases and J shed 2 bases, with 9 bases lying between them. The germline V gene has CDR1 MNHEY and CDR2 SMNVEV (reference sequence). This CDR3 is CASSLTGLTNEKLFF. CDR3 coding DNA: TGTGCCAGCAGTTTAACAGGGTTGACTAATGAAAAACTGTTTTTT.

The rearrangement links TRBV5-5 to TRBJ1-2; 7 nucleotides match TRBD1. This CDR3 has 14 amino acids. V was pared by 4 bases and J by 4 bases, with 7 bases of the junction left unmatched. The germline V gene has CDR1 SGHKS and CDR2 YYEKEE (reference sequence). The CDR3 region is CASSRTGGPYGYTF. In DNA, the CDR3 is TGTGCCAGCAGCAGGACAGGCGGCCCCTATGGCTACACCTTC.

The rearrangement joins TRBV5-6 to TRBJ2-3, with TRBD2 identical over 11 bases. J lost 0 bases, V lost 4 bases, and 13 bases had no gene match. The CDR3 totals 19 residues. Germline V gene data show CDR1 as SGHDT and CDR2 as YYEEEE. CDR3 protein: CASSLAVLAGGLSTDTQYF. CDR3 nucleotides: TGTGCCAGCAGCCTGGCTGTTCTAGCGGGGGGATTAAGCACAGATACGCAGTATTTT.

This clone was seen only a few times. The J gene is TRBJ2-3, the V gene TRBV4-3, with D possibly matching TRBD2 (7 bases). The V and J ends lost 4 bases and 6 bases respectively, with 17 bases between them. The CDR3 is 15 amino acids. The V gene's germline CDR1 is LGHNA and CDR2 YSLEER. For the CDR3, the DNA is TGCGCCAGCAGCCTCGGGGGGCCGGGGTTGGATACGCAGTATTTT. Translating it yields CASSLGGPGLDTQYF.

This rearrangement joins TRBV18 to TRBJ1-1; 8 bases match TRBD1. This CDR3 comprises 13 residues. The J segment lost 3 bases and the V segment lost 4 bases, leaving 1 base of the junction unmatched. Germline V lookup: CDR1 KGHSH, CDR2 LQKENI. The CDR3 is CASSQTGDTEAFF. The CDR3, as DNA: TGTGCCAGCTCACAGACAGGGGACACTGAAGCTTTCTTT.

The chain links TRBV18 to TRBJ2-4; D perhaps matches TRBD1 (6 bases). The CDR3 spans 16 residues. The ends were cut back, 3 bases at V and 0 bases at J, with 12 bases in the middle. Per germline, CDR1 KGHSH and CDR2 LQKENI. The CDR3 sequence: CASSPDRILAKNIQYF. The CDR3 DNA follows: TGTGCCAGCTCACCTGACAGGATCCTAGCCAAAAACATTCAGTACTTC. The whole variable domain, filled in from reference TRBV18 and TRBJ2-4, reads NAGVMQNPRHLVRRRGQEARLRCSPMKGHSHVYWYRQLPEEGLKFMVYLQKENIIDESGMPKERFSAEFPKEGPSILRIQQVVRGDSAAYFCASSPDRILAKNIQYFGAGTRLSVL.

The chain has TRBV30 and TRBJ1-4; 8 bases are a match to TRBD1. V shed 3 bases, J shed 8 bases, and the junction held 5 bases outside the gene matches. Germline-derived CDR1 and CDR2 are GTSNPN and SVGIG (reference sequence). CDR3 size: 13 residues. The CDR3: CAWRTGVDEKLFF. The CDR3 DNA sequence: TGTGCCTGGAGGACAGGGGTAGACGAAAAACTGTTTTTT.

This clone was counted once. The rearrangement uses TRBV11-3 and TRBJ1-6; D uncertain. This CDR3 is 13 amino acids long. The germline CDR1 and CDR2 sequences are SGHNT and YENEEA. Trimming pared 0 bases from V and 8 bases from J, leaving 5 bases between. DNA for the CDR3: TGTGCCAGCAGCTTAGATATAGATTCACCCCTCCACTTT. Amino acid sequence: CASSLDIDSPLHF.

This clone came up a few times. The chain recombines TRBV7-9 with TRBJ1-2; D gene ambiguous. This CDR3 is built from 14 residues. V was cut by 1 base and J by 1 base, with 7 bases left in between. Germline V gives CDR1 SEHNR, CDR2 FQNEAQ (reference sequence). The CDR3 reads CASSLELFNYGYTF. CDR3 DNA sequence: TGTGCCAGCAGCTTAGAGCTCTTTAACTATGGCTACACCTTC.

The J gene is TRBJ2-1, the V gene TRBV6-1; TRBD1 agrees at 10 bases. This CDR3 spans 14 amino acids. The J segment lost 7 bases and the V segment lost 4 bases, leaving 4 bases of the junction unmatched. The germline V gene encodes CDR1 MNHNS and CDR2 SASEGT. CDR3 in amino acids: CASSAWDRGNEQFF. The DNA of the CDR3 is TGTGCCAGCAGTGCGTGGGACAGGGGAAATGAGCAGTTCTTC.

The chain employs TRBV25-1 and TRBJ1-5; perhaps TRBD1 as D (6 bases). The length of the CDR3 is 13 residues. Germline V CDR1 and CDR2: MGHDK, SYGVNS. V shed 4 bases and J shed 8 bases, with 12 bases lying between them. CDR3 amino acids: CASSVQGMEPQHF. DNA of the CDR3: TGTGCCAGCAGTGTCCAGGGGATGGAGCCCCAGCATTTT.

This clone was seen repeatedly, ten times or more. The chain uses TRBV9 and TRBJ1-4; 11 bases line up with TRBD1. Germline V lookup: CDR1 SGDLS, CDR2 YYNGEE. The CDR3 has 16 amino acids. The junction had 9 bases not matched to a gene; V was cut back by 4 bases and J by 7 bases. The CDR3: CASSPGQGEFGEKLFF. The CDR3 DNA follows: TGTGCCAGCAGCCCGGGACAGGGGGAGTTTGGTGAAAAACTGTTTTTT. Based on the CDR3 plus reference TRBV9 and TRBJ1-4, the full variable domain is DSGVTQTPKHLITATGQRVTLRCSPRSGDLSVYWYQQSLDQGLQFLIQYYNGEERAKGNILERFSAQQFPDLHSELNLSSLELGDSALYFCASSPGQGEFGEKLFFGSGTQLSVL.